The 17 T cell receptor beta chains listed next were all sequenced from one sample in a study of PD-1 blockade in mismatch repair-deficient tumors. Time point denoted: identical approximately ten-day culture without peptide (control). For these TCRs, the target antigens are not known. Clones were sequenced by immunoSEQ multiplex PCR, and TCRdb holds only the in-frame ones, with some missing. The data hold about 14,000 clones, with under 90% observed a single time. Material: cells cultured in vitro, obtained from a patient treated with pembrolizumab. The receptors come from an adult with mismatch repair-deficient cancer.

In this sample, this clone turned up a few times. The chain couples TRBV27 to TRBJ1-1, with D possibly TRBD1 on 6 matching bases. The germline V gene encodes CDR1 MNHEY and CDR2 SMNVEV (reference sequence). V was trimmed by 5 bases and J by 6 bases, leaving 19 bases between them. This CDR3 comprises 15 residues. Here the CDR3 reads CASSPSNYRAAEAFF. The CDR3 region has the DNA TGTGCCAGCAGTCCCTCCAACTACAGGGCCGCTGAAGCTTTCTTT.

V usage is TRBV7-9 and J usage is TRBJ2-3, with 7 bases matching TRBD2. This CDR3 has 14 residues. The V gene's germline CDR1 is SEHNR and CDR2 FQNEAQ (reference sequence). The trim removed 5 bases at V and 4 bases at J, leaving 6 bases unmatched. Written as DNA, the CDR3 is TGTGCCAGCAGCCCTAGCGGTTGGGCAGATACGCAGTATTTT. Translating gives CASSPSGWADTQYF.

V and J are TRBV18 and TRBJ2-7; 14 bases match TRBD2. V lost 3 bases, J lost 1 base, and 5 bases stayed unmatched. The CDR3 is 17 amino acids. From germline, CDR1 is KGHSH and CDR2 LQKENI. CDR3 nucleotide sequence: TGTGCCAGCTCACCCAGGGGACTAGCGGGAGCGTCCTACGAGCAGTACTTC. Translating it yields CASSPRGLAGASYEQYF.

CDR3 coding DNA: TGCAGCGTTGGAAGGAGCGGGAGCGGGGCAGATACGCAGTATTTT. Its protein product is CSVGRSGSGADTQYF. The J gene is TRBJ2-3, the V gene TRBV29-1; the match to TRBD2 covers 8 bases. CDR1 is SQVTM and CDR2 is ANQGSEA in the germline V gene. The CDR3 covers 15 residues. After removal of 4 bases from V and 4 bases from J, the junction contained 10 bases not matched to a gene.

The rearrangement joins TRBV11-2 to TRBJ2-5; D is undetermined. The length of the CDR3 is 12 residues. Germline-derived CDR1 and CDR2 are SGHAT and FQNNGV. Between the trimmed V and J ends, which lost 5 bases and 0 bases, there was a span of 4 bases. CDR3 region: CASSVYQETQYF. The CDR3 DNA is TGTGCCAGCAGCGTATACCAAGAGACCCAGTACTTC.

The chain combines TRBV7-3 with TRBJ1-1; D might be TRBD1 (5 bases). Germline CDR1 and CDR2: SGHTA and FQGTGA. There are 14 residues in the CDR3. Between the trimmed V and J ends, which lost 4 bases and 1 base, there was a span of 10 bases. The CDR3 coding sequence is TGTGCCAGCAGCTCCGGGACGGGGAACACTGAAGCTTTCTTT. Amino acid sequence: CASSSGTGNTEAFF. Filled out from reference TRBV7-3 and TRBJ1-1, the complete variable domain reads GAGVSQTPSNKVTEKGKYVELRCDPISGHTALYWYRQSLGQGPEFLIYFQGTGAADDSGLPNDRFFAVRPEGSVSTLKIQRTERGDSAVYLCASSSGTGNTEAFFGQGTRLTVV.

The CDR3 is CAWSVPGQYYTYEQYF. For the CDR3, the DNA is TGTGCCTGGAGTGTACCAGGGCAGTATTACACCTACGAGCAGTACTTC. The chain recombines TRBV30 with TRBJ2-7, with D tentatively TRBD1 (5 bases). Looked up from germline, CDR1 is GTSNPN and CDR2 is SVGIG (reference sequence). V was clipped by 0 bases and J by 2 bases, with 17 bases between them. CDR3 length equals 16 residues.

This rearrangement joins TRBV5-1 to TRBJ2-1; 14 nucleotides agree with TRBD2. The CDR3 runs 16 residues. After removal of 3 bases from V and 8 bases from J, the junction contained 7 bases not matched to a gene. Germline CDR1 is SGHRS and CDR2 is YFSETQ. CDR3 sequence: CASSSGLAGVVDEQFF. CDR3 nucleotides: TGCGCCAGCAGCTCGGGACTAGCGGGAGTTGTGGATGAGCAGTTCTTC.

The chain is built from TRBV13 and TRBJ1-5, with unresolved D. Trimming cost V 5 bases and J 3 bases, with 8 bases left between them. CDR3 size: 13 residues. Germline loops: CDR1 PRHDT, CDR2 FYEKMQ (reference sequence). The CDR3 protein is CASSQGPNQPQHF. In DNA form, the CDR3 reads TGTGCCAGCAGCCAAGGGCCCAATCAGCCCCAGCATTTT.

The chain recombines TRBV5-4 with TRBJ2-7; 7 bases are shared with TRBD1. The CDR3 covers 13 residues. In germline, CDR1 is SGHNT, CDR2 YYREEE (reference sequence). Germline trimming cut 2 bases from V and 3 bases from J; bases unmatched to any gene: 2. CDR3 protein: CASSLGGVYEQYF. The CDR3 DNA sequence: TGTGCCAGCAGCTTAGGGGGCGTCTACGAGCAGTACTTC.

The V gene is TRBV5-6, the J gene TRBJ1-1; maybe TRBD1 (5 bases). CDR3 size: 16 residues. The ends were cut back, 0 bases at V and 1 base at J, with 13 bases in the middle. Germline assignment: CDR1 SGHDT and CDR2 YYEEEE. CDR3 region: CASSLEEGRKNTEAFF. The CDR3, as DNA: TGTGCCAGCAGCTTGGAAGAGGGGCGCAAGAACACTGAAGCTTTCTTT.

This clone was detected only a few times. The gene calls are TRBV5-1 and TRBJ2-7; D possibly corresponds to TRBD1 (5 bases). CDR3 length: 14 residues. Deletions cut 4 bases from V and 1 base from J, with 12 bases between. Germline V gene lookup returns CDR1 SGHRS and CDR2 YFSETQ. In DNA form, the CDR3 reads TGCGCCAGCAGCCTCATCGACAGTTCCTACGAGCAGTACTTC. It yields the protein CASSLIDSSYEQYF.

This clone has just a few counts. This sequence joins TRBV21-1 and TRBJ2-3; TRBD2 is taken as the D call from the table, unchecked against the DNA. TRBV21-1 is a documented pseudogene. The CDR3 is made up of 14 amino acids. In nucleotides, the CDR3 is TGTGCCAGCATTCTAGCGGGAAACACAGATACGCAGTATTTT. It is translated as CASILAGNTDTQYF.

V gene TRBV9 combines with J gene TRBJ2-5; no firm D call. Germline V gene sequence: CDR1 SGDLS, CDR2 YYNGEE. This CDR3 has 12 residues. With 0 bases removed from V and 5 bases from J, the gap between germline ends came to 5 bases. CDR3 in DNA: TGTGCCAGCAGCGTAGTGGAGGAGACCCAGTACTTC. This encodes CASSVVEETQYF. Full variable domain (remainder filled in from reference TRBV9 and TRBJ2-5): DSGVTQTPKHLITATGQRVTLRCSPRSGDLSVYWYQQSLDQGLQFLIQYYNGEERAKGNILERFSAQQFPDLHSELNLSSLELGDSALYFCASSVVEETQYFGPGTRLLVL.

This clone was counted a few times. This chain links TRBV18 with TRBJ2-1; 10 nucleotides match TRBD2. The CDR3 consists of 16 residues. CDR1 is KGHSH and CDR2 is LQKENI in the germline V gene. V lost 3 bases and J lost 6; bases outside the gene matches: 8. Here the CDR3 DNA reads TGTGCCAGCTCACCCAGACTAGCGGGTGGGGGCAATGAGCAGTTCTTC. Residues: CASSPRLAGGGNEQFF. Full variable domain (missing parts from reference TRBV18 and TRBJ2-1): NAGVMQNPRHLVRRRGQEARLRCSPMKGHSHVYWYRQLPEEGLKFMVYLQKENIIDESGMPKERFSAEFPKEGPSILRIQQVVRGDSAAYFCASSPRLAGGGNEQFFGPGTRLTVL.

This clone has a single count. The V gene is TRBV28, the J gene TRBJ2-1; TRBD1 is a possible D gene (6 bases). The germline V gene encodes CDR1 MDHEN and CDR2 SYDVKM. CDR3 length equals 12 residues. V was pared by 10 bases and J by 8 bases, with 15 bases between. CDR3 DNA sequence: TGTGCCACAGGGGACGACGGGTATGAGCAGTTCTTC. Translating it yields CATGDDGYEQFF.

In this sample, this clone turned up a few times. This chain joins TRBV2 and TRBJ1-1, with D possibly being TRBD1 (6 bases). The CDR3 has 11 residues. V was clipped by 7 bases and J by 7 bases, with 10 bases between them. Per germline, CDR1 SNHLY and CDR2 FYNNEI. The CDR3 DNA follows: TGTGCCAGCATCTCAGGGGTTGAAGCTTTCTTT. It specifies CASISGVEAFF.